This TCR beta chain was identified in a study of T cell responses to AZD1222 COVID-19 vaccine. Notes on the study in general: Baseline serology detected seropositivity in only six or seven AZD1222 recipients. Per reports, nearly half of all spike-specific TCRs target regions that are unmutated in variants.

The count of this clone is one. Its antigen is unknown. Measured with immunoSEQ multiplex PCR; TCRdb has only the in-frame clones, and not every one. The table has about 130,000 clones, 88% seen once. In germline, CDR1 is WSHSY, CDR2 SAAADI. The trim removed 3 bases at V and 4 bases at J, leaving 12 bases unmatched. This CDR3 spans 17 amino acids. Sample: peripheral blood, taken on day 0 of AZD1222 vaccination. The chain couples TRBV10-2 to TRBJ1-3, with 7 bases lining up with TRBD1. The clonotype comes from an adult in good health. CDR3: CASSEYTTGVGGNTIYF. Here the CDR3 DNA reads TGCGCCAGCAGTGAATACACCACAGGGGTTGGGGGAAACACCATATATTTT.